This entry is about one T cell receptor (beta chain). Its antigen is not identified. This likely comes from a read error, as the CDR3 has no conserved phenylalanine or tryptophan at its end. CDR3 length: 13 residues. The germline CDR1 and CDR2 sequences are LNHNV and YYDKDF (reference sequence). V was shortened by 8 bases and J by 7 bases, with 15 bases between the two germline ends. The data are from a study of molecular identifiers for immune sequencing clone quantification. From the PCR reads, TCRdb called clonotypes with MiXCR, one entry per CDR3 protein. Among around 480,000 distinct CDR3 sequences listed, around 23% were seen once. Whole-study results and caveats: Effector cells kept over 98% of their molecules in clones above 20 RNA copies, while naive cells kept under 1% there.

This TCR came from a human donor in good health. Some libraries in this study had Jurkat cell RNA spiked in. V usage is TRBV15 and J usage is TRBJ2-1; D tentatively reads TRBD1 or TRBD2 (7 bases each). Sequenced sample: naive CD8+ T cells from blood, with Jurkat cell RNA spiked in. Subset meaning: FACS-sorted CD8+CD4-CCR7+CD45RA+ naive T cells. CDR3 residues: CATLAQGGNEQFL. DNA for the CDR3: TGTGCCACCCTCGCTCAGGGGGGGAATGAGCAGTTCCTC.